The following is a TCR beta chain sequence with its context. The data were produced by immunoSEQ multiplex PCR, yet TCRdb's version contains in-frame clones alone and is incomplete. The sample consists of roughly 40,000 clones, 70% to 80% of them appearing once. Per the germline V gene, CDR1 is SNHLY and CDR2 is FYNNEI. CDR3 size: 12 residues. Trimming shortened V by 3 bases and J by 4 bases, and 7 bases separated the two germline ends. Each of the patients experienced relapse following autologous stem cell transplantation, and their brentuximab vedotin exposure differed. This entry is derived from a study of PD-1 blockade in classical Hodgkin lymphoma.

The specimen comprised peripheral blood mononuclear cells (PBMCs), sampled at baseline. The source is a human donor with classical Hodgkin lymphoma. The chain carries TRBV2 and TRBJ2-7; D not resolved. CDR3 sequence reads: CASSEIGYEQYF. DNA of the CDR3: TGTGCCAGCAGTGAGATCGGTTACGAGCAGTACTTC.